The rows below give T cell receptor beta chains drawn from one sample of a study of T cell responses to AZD1222 COVID-19 vaccine. This table comes from immunoSEQ multiplex PCR, and its TCRdb copy is limited to in-frame clones, with some not included. In the table there are roughly 97,000 clones, about 93% of which are singletons. The sequenced sample was peripheral blood, obtained on day 0 of AZD1222 vaccination. The receptors derive from an adult in good health. Each CDR3 is given with its conserved first and last residue. A D gene is named only where the DNA matches it firmly.

v_gene | d_gene | CDR3aa
TRBV2 | . | CASKNTDTQYF
TRBV30 | TRBD1 | CAWTVGTGITDTQYF
TRBV4-3 | TRBD1 | CASSQESGGPYEQYF
TRBV23-1 | TRBD2 | CASSQLAGGEQYF
TRBV7-2 | . | CASGTYTDTQYF
TRBV7-9 | . | CASSLEEGDGYTF
TRBV10-3 | . | CAISEQDSPLHF
TRBV29-1 | . | CSVGYRETEAFF
TRBV19 | . | CASSAEGGYGGTEAFF
TRBV20-1 | . | CSATDFATNEKLFF
TRBV27 | TRBD2 | CASSPGLGIYDTQYF
TRBV6-5 | . | CASTPAGLNYGYTF
TRBV28 | . | CASDDNSNYGYTF
TRBV5-5 | TRBD1 | CASSPGQVNTGELFF
TRBV7-9 | . | CASSRGTSGGDYGYTF
TRBV7-3 | TRBD2 | CASSFGTSLTGANVLTF
TRBV6-5 | . | CASSREGERNQPQHF
TRBV6-5 | . | CASRRVRNTEAFF
TRBV30 | TRBD1 | CAWSGGRGNYGYTF
TRBV9 | . | CASSPGAGHGYGYTF
TRBV2 | . | CASRTTQGPEKLFF
TRBV5-1 | TRBD1 | CATRQGARAGELFF
TRBV6-5 | . | CASSPRAVGSYGYTF
TRBV28 | TRBD1 | CATTSQGSTGSFEQYF
TRBV11-3 | . | CASSFRGPHEQYF
TRBV27 | TRBD1 | CASRPGTDSVPLHF
TRBV19 | . | CASSSRGAANYGYTF
TRBV19 | . | CASSIRVDEAFF
TRBV6-2/TRBV6-3 | . | CASSYKATPFF
TRBV19 | TRBD1 | CASSIRSAGGYGYTF
TRBV27 | . | CASSLMGRSAGLQETQYF
TRBV18 | . | CASSPGGIRYGYTF
TRBV27 | . | CASRTGNTGELFF
TRBV7-9 | . | CASTPISGNQPQHF
TRBV30 | TRBD2 | CAWSERSGSSDTQYF
TRBV6-1 | . | CASSELRISGNTIYF
TRBV6-4 | . | CASSDSAGNTGELFF
TRBV19 | . | CASSPPGGTDTQYF
TRBV19 | . | CASSLRTFNTGELFF
TRBV18 | . | CASSPGRGAFF
TRBV29-1 | TRBD1 | CSVATRQGDGYTF
TRBV6-1 | . | CASSEYSTAFSGFVEAFF
TRBV25-1 | . | CASSLHPNTEAFF
TRBV6-6 | . | CASSYSSIDEQYF
TRBV2 | . | CASSGGAGYEQYF
TRBV15 | . | CATSREGTPGGSIQYF